This passage covers 25 T cell receptor beta chains from one sample sequenced in a study of cytotoxic CD8 clonotypes in ibrutinib-treated CLL. The protocol was immunoSEQ multiplex PCR, while the TCRdb copy is restricted to in-frame clones and leaves out a portion. This sample has about 60,000 clones, with 50% to 70% found just once. Sequencing used PBMCs, obtained at disease progression, from a patient treated with ibrutinib. Every receptor here comes from a human donor with chronic lymphocytic leukemia.

The chain links TRBV9 to TRBJ2-1; D might be TRBD2 (7 bases). The CDR3 length is 13 residues. The germline gives CDR1 SGDLS, CDR2 YYNGEE. Trimming took off 4 bases at V and 9 bases at J, with 14 bases between the two ends. The CDR3 DNA follows: TGTGCCAGCAGCACGGGGGGCCGGGGTGAGCAGTTCTTC. Protein sequence: CASSTGGRGEQFF.

V usage is TRBV30 and J usage is TRBJ1-2; D is unclear. Germline CDR1 is GTSNPN and CDR2 is SVGIG (reference sequence). Trimming left V 3 bases short and J 2 bases short, with 7 bases between. The CDR3 length is 12 residues. This chain's CDR3 is CAWRTVNYGYTF. CDR3 nucleotide sequence: TGTGCCTGGAGGACTGTGAACTATGGCTACACCTTC. Using reference TRBV30 and TRBJ1-2 for the parts outside the CDR3, the full variable domain is SQTIHQWPATLVQPVGSPLSLECTVEGTSNPNLYWYRQAAGRGLQLLFYSVGIGQISSEVPQNLSASRPQDRQFILSSKKLLLSDSGFYLCAWRTVNYGYTFGSGTRLTVV.

This chain uses TRBV5-1 with TRBJ2-7; possible D gene TRBD2, 5 bases. There are 14 residues in the CDR3. Trimming took off 2 bases at V and 0 bases at J, with 9 bases between the two ends. Germline assignment: CDR1 SGHRS and CDR2 YFSETQ. The CDR3 DNA is TGCGCCAGCAGCTTAGGACTCCTCTCCTACGAGCAGTACTTC. It specifies CASSLGLLSYEQYF.

The rearrangement joins TRBV9 to TRBJ1-2; tentative D call: TRBD1 (5 bases). CDR1 is SGDLS, CDR2 YYNGEE, per germline. Trimming stripped 4 bases from V and 8 bases from J, with 24 bases between. This CDR3 spans 16 amino acids. The CDR3 here is CASSPLFWQVDMGYTF. CDR3 in DNA: TGTGCCAGCAGCCCCCTGTTTTGGCAGGTGGACATGGGCTACACCTTC.

This clone showed up just a few times. The chain combines TRBV28 with TRBJ2-7, with 7 bases fitting TRBD1. J gave up 4 bases and V 7 bases, and 7 bases lay outside the gene matches. This CDR3 comprises 13 residues. Germline assignment: CDR1 MDHEN and CDR2 SYDVKM. CDR3 in DNA: TGTGCCAGCAAAATAACAGGGGTTTACGAGCAGTACTTC. Its translation is CASKITGVYEQYF.

This chain links TRBV5-1 with TRBJ2-6; weak D call: TRBD1 (6 bases). The germline CDR1 and CDR2 sequences are SGHRS and YFSETQ. This CDR3 has 16 residues. Trimming pared 2 bases from V and 2 bases from J, leaving 11 bases between. DNA of the CDR3: TGCGCCAGCAGCTTAACTACAGGGACTGGGGCCAACGTCCTGACTTTC. This gives the protein CASSLTTGTGANVLTF.

This clone turned up a few times. V and J are TRBV6-5 and TRBJ1-5; D not resolved. The germline CDR1 and CDR2 sequences are MNHEY and SVGAGI. The CDR3 runs 12 residues. Trimming pared 5 bases from V and 4 bases from J, leaving 6 bases between. Here the CDR3 DNA reads TGTGCCAGCAGTGGGTTGAATCAGCCCCAGCATTTT. Its protein is CASSGLNQPQHF.

The chain links TRBV4-3 to TRBJ2-7; a weak D match, TRBD1 (5 bases). This CDR3 spans 16 amino acids. Between the trimmed V and J ends, which lost 2 bases and 0 bases, there was a span of 14 bases. Germline loops: CDR1 LGHNA, CDR2 YSLEER. The CDR3 loop reads CASSQSQGDFSYEQYF. CDR3 bases: TGCGCCAGCAGCCAATCTCAGGGCGATTTCTCCTACGAGCAGTACTTC.

The V and J genes are TRBV27 and TRBJ1-4; D is ambiguous. V lost 3 bases and J lost 6, with 14 bases in between. Germline V CDR1 and CDR2: MNHEY, SMNVEV (reference sequence). The CDR3 contains 15 residues. This CDR3 reads CASSFSPDFDEKLFF. The CDR3 bases are TGTGCCAGCAGTTTCTCACCGGACTTCGATGAAAAACTGTTTTTT.

This sequence joins TRBV27 and TRBJ2-7; D might be TRBD1 (6 bases). With 2 bases removed from V and 5 bases from J, the gap between germline ends came to 10 bases. This CDR3 comprises 13 residues. CDR1 and CDR2 from the germline V gene are MNHEY and SMNVEV (reference sequence). In nucleotides, the CDR3 is TGTGCCAGCAGTTTAGTGGGGGCCCACGAGCAGTACTTC. Protein product: CASSLVGAHEQYF.

V is TRBV29-1 and J is TRBJ2-7, with 7 bases lining up with TRBD1. Germline V gene sequence: CDR1 SQVTM, CDR2 ANQGSEA. CDR3 size: 12 residues. V shed 2 bases, J shed 2 bases, and the junction held 0 bases outside the gene matches. CDR3 sequence reads: CSVETGAYEQYF. In nucleotides, the CDR3 is TGCAGCGTTGAAACAGGGGCCTACGAGCAGTACTTC.

The CDR3 DNA sequence: TGTGCCAGCAGTGTGGACACGTATGGCTACACCTTC. It codes for CASSVDTYGYTF. This rearrangement joins TRBV6-5 to TRBJ1-2; a weak D match, TRBD1 (5 bases). V lost 5 bases and J 5 bases, leaving 9 bases between the germline ends. Germline V lookup: CDR1 MNHEY, CDR2 SVGAGI. CDR3 length: 12 residues.

This clone turned up a few times. The genes are TRBV2 and TRBJ2-1; 7 bases match TRBD2. Trimming took 5 bases from V and 2 from J; bases not matched to a gene: 6. CDR3 length: 15 residues. Germline values: CDR1 SNHLY, CDR2 FYNNEI. CDR3 DNA: TGTGCCAGCAGTCCCTCGCGGGGGACCTACAATGAGCAGTTCTTC. This translates into CASSPSRGTYNEQFF.

The chain uses TRBV20-1 and TRBJ2-7; D perhaps matches TRBD1 (6 bases). The CDR3 has 11 residues. CDR1 is DFQATT, CDR2 SNEGSKA, per germline (reference sequence). Trimming shortened V by 8 bases and J by 6 bases, and 14 bases separated the two germline ends. The CDR3 loop reads CSPWLGGEQYF. CDR3 coding DNA: TGCAGTCCGTGGCTAGGGGGCGAGCAGTACTTC.

This clone was observed at least ten times. The chain is built from TRBV29-1 and TRBJ1-2, with 9 bases lining up with TRBD1. The V gene's germline CDR1 is SQVTM and CDR2 ANQGSEA. The CDR3 covers 13 residues. J gave up 2 bases and V 7 bases, and 5 bases lay outside the gene matches. The CDR3 reads CSASGQGNYGYTF. The CDR3 DNA sequence: TGCAGCGCCTCCGGACAGGGGAACTATGGCTACACCTTC.

The rearrangement links TRBV6-1 to TRBJ2-3, with D tentatively TRBD2 (5 bases). V was pared by 8 bases and J by 6 bases, with 15 bases between. CDR1 is MNHNS and CDR2 is SASEGT in the germline V gene. The CDR3 extends over 13 amino acids. CDR3 DNA sequence: TGTGCCAGCGACCGGCGCGGGCGCGATACGCAGTATTTT. It specifies CASDRRGRDTQYF.

The chain is built from TRBV30 and TRBJ2-2, with unresolved D. Looked up from germline, CDR1 is GTSNPN and CDR2 is SVGIG (reference sequence). The CDR3 is 11 amino acids. Trimming removed 0 bases at V and 7 bases at J, with 3 bases between. The CDR3 DNA reads as TGTGCCTGGAGTGTTAACGGGGAGCTGTTTTTT. It yields the protein CAWSVNGELFF.

This chain connects TRBV28 to TRBJ1-2; D is unresolved. Germline V gene data show CDR1 as MDHEN and CDR2 as SYDVKM. CDR3 length: 12 amino acids. The germline V and J ends were trimmed by 5 bases and 4 bases, with 8 bases remaining between them. The CDR3 region has the DNA TGTGCCAGCAGTCAACAGCCCTATGGCTACACCTTC. It encodes CASSQQPYGYTF.

This clone was seen a single time. The chain has TRBV30 and TRBJ1-1; 7 bases are a match to TRBD1. The ends lost 1 base at V and 3 bases at J; junction bases unmatched: 8. The CDR3 is 15 residues long. The germline CDR1 and CDR2 sequences are GTSNPN and SVGIG (reference sequence). CDR3 nucleotide sequence: TGTGCCTGGAGTGCAGGCACAGGGGAGGACACTGAAGCTTTCTTT. Translation: CAWSAGTGEDTEAFF.

This clone came up a few times. The chain has TRBV11-2 and TRBJ2-7; D is unclear. Looked up from germline, CDR1 is SGHAT and CDR2 is FQNNGV. V was shortened by 5 bases and J by 2 bases, with 10 bases between the two germline ends. This CDR3 spans 13 amino acids. CDR3 sequence reads: CASSPHRAYEQYF. Here the CDR3 DNA reads TGTGCCAGCAGCCCCCACAGAGCCTACGAGCAGTACTTC. The variable domain in full, with the rest retrieved from reference TRBV11-2 and TRBJ2-7, is EAGVAQSPRYKIIEKRQSVAFWCNPISGHATLYWYQQILGQGPKLLIQFQNNGVVDDSQLPKDRFSAERLKGVDSTLKIQPAKLEDSAVYLCASSPHRAYEQYFGPGTRLTVT.

This clone has just a few counts. The chain couples TRBV7-2 to TRBJ1-2, with D hard to call. Germline CDR1 reads SGHTA; CDR2 reads FQGNSA. Between the trimmed V and J ends, which lost 1 base and 8 bases, there was a span of 11 bases. This CDR3 region has 13 residues. CDR3 sequence: CASSLGLSGGYTF. The CDR3 nucleotides read TGTGCCAGCAGCTTAGGTCTCTCCGGGGGCTACACCTTC.

The chain links TRBV4-2 to TRBJ2-2; 11 bases map to TRBD1. Per the germline V gene, CDR1 is LGHNA and CDR2 is YNFKEQ. The CDR3 spans 18 residues. Losses at the gene ends were 0 bases for V and 0 bases for J; bases not matched to a gene: 3. In DNA, the CDR3 is TGTGCCAGCAGCCAAGATCGGACAGGGGGCCCGAACACCGGGGAGCTGTTTTTT. It specifies CASSQDRTGGPNTGELFF.

This clone was counted at least ten times. V is TRBV11-2 and J is TRBJ2-7; 7 bases agree with TRBD2. Trimming removed 2 bases from V and 2 bases from J; junction bases left unmatched: 3. This CDR3 is 14 amino acids long. Germline V gene data show CDR1 as SGHAT and CDR2 as FQNNGV. The CDR3 DNA sequence: TGTGCCAGCAGCTTACGCGGACTAGCCTACGAGCAGTACTTC. It is translated as CASSLRGLAYEQYF.

The J gene is TRBJ1-5, the V gene TRBV28; D remains unclear. The germline gives CDR1 MDHEN, CDR2 SYDVKM. Trimming stripped 4 bases from V and 2 bases from J, with 12 bases between. This CDR3 is 15 amino acids long. CDR3 sequence: CASSSTSWGNQPQHF. CDR3 in DNA: TGTGCCAGCAGTTCGACCTCTTGGGGCAATCAGCCCCAGCATTTT.

J is TRBJ2-7 and V is TRBV6-5, with TRBD2 matching 8 bases. The CDR3 totals 13 residues. In germline, CDR1 is MNHEY, CDR2 SVGAGI. Losses at the gene ends were 7 bases for V and 2 bases for J; bases not matched to a gene: 4. This CDR3 reads CASTRAGAYEQYF. The DNA of the CDR3 is TGTGCCAGCACTCGAGCGGGAGCCTACGAGCAGTACTTC.